This T cell receptor beta chain was identified during a study of blood T cell repertoires in COVID-19. Looking at the study overall: Material from acute and convalescent COVID-19 was sourced from the United States, Italy and Spain.

Authors' data handling: For nucleated cells, counts were estimated from reference gene primer amplification. Using immunoSEQ multiplex PCR, the repertoire was profiled, and TCRdb retains in-frame clones only, with some absent. For V, J and clone size, that table is used; D and trimming come from the DNA. The table has some 350,000 clones, about 87% seen once. The CDR3 covers 17 residues. Per the germline V gene, CDR1 is LGHNT and CDR2 is FRNRAP. V dropped 2 bases and J dropped 5; count of bases not matched to a gene: 9. The rearrangement joins TRBV12-5 to TRBJ1-6; 7 bases fit TRBD1. What was sequenced was peripheral blood. The clonotype comes from a human donor in a cohort sampled during active COVID-19. The DNA of the CDR3 is TGTGCTAGTGGTTTGTTAACTACCGGGACAGATAATTCACCCCTCCACTTT. As protein: CASGLLTTGTDNSPLHF.